The clone carrying this T cell receptor beta chain was picked up many times. Its antigen remains unidentified. The authors used template switching to add a universal primer site and gave cDNA unique molecular identifiers. TCRdb used MiXCR to reprocess the 5' RACE reads, holding one entry per CDR3 protein. The table records approximately 410,000 distinct CDR3 sequences, 18% of them present only once. The data stem from a study of identical twins. Study outcomes and limitations: Excess sharing by twins proved weaker in beta out-of-frame sequences. An excess of low generation probability was shown by twin-shared out-of-frame alpha sequences. Zero-insertion results could be subject to partial confounding by invariant MAIT and iNKT cells.

V was trimmed by 3 bases and J by 2 bases, leaving 14 bases between them. The CDR3 is 15 residues long. This chain connects TRBV12-3 or TRBV12-4 to TRBJ2-7, with D perhaps TRBD1 (6 bases). The receptor's source is a man aged 45-60 years in good health. Specimen: naive T cells sorted from blood. The CDR3 DNA follows: TGTGCCAGCAGTTTGGGGGTACAGGGCGCCTACGAGCAGTACTTC. Translating gives CASSLGVQGAYEQYF.